The entry below describes one T cell receptor beta chain. Its specificity is unknown. This record belongs to a study of post-analysis software for immune sequencing data. Study-level findings and limits: Patients showed TRBV5-6, TRBV5-1 and TRBV20-1 among 4 or 5 TRBV segments more frequent than in controls.

The TCR beta cDNA libraries contained unique molecular identifiers. TCRdb ran MiXCR on the PCR reads and lists one entry per CDR3 protein. The repertoire has approximately 260,000 distinct CDR3 sequences, 35% to 45% of them found once; the top ten carry around 4.8%. V was pared by 5 bases and J by 4 bases, with 14 bases between. The CDR3 extends over 13 amino acids. Germline loops: CDR1 DFQATT, CDR2 SNEGSKA (reference sequence). This rearrangement joins TRBV20-1 to TRBJ1-2; D not certain. Sample: blood. The source is a girl between 10 and 17 years old with multiple sclerosis. CDR3 protein: CSASDPARYGYTF. For the CDR3, the DNA is TGCAGTGCTTCCGATCCGGCCCGCTATGGCTACACCTTC.